Listed here are 27 T cell receptor beta chains from one sample, sequenced in a study of OX40 agonist ivuxolimab in advanced cancers. TCRdb's table, derived via immunoSEQ multiplex PCR, lists solely in-frame clones and lacks some. There are roughly 80,000 clones in the sample; approximately 80% occur only once, and about 2.5% lies in the top ten. The input for sequencing was CD4+ or CD8+ T cells sorted from blood, taken in a trial of the OX40 agonist ivuxolimab. The receptors shown here come from an adult with an advanced solid tumor such as melanoma, head and neck, liver or kidney cancer.

V is TRBV7-2 and J is TRBJ2-5, with D tentatively TRBD1 (5 bases). The germline CDR1 and CDR2 sequences are SGHTA and FQGNSA. The V gene lost 3 bases and the J gene lost 1 base, with 6 bases spanning the gap. The CDR3 length is 13 residues. The chain's CDR3 is CASSLGRQETQYF. The CDR3 region has the DNA TGTGCCAGCAGCTTGGGGCGCCAAGAGACCCAGTACTTC.

This clone was detected a few times. V and J are TRBV11-3 and TRBJ2-1; D ambiguous. In germline, CDR1 is SGHNT, CDR2 YENEEA. This CDR3 is built from 13 residues. The V and J ends lost 8 bases and 9 bases respectively, with 17 bases between them. This chain's CDR3 is CASSELGVSEQFF. The CDR3 coding sequence is TGTGCCAGCTCGGAGTTGGGTGTCAGTGAGCAGTTCTTC.

V and J are TRBV9 and TRBJ2-1; D unclear. Germline V gives CDR1 SGDLS, CDR2 YYNGEE. Trimming took 1 base from V and 7 from J, leaving 9 bases between them. The CDR3 sequence is 13 residues long. CDR3 in amino acids: CASSVTPENEQFF. The CDR3, as DNA: TGTGCCAGCAGCGTAACCCCAGAGAATGAGCAGTTCTTC.

The gene calls are TRBV5-1 and TRBJ2-1; D is perhaps TRBD1 (5 bases). Trimming removed 0 bases from V and 9 bases from J, with 7 bases in between. The CDR3 consists of 12 residues. Looked up from germline, CDR1 is SGHRS and CDR2 is YFSETQ. The CDR3 loop is CASSLVRGEQFF. The CDR3 DNA is TGCGCCAGCAGCTTGGTAAGGGGTGAGCAGTTCTTC.

The genes are TRBV7-9 and TRBJ2-3, with a possible D match to TRBD1 (5 bases). V was shortened by 8 bases and J by 2 bases, with 11 bases between the two germline ends. The CDR3 length is 13 residues. Germline V gives CDR1 SEHNR, CDR2 FQNEAQ (reference sequence). The CDR3 region has the DNA TGTGCCAGCGTGGGGCTCCACACAGATACGCAGTATTTT. It codes for CASVGLHTDTQYF.

J is TRBJ1-4 and V is TRBV10-2, with D tentatively TRBD1 (5 bases). The CDR3 has 16 amino acids. The ends were cut back, 7 bases at V and 0 bases at J, with 15 bases in the middle. Germline CDR1 reads WSHSY; CDR2 reads SAAADI. As DNA, the CDR3 is TGCGCCAGCACTGACAGTACCGGGACAACTAATGAAAAACTGTTTTTT. As protein: CASTDSTGTTNEKLFF.

The CDR3 is CASSLPPRNSPLHF. In DNA form, the CDR3 reads TGTGCCAGCAGCTTACCCCCCCGAAATTCACCCCTCCACTTT. This sequence joins TRBV11-2 and TRBJ1-6; D not resolved. V was clipped by 2 bases and J by 7 bases, with 9 bases between them. Germline V gene sequence: CDR1 SGHAT, CDR2 FQNNGV. The CDR3 has 14 amino acids.

The chain recombines TRBV6-6 with TRBJ2-7; TRBD2 agrees at 10 bases. CDR1 and CDR2 from the germline V gene are MNHNY and SVGAGI (reference sequence). V was pared by 4 bases and J by 0 bases, with 6 bases of the junction left unmatched. The CDR3 covers 16 residues. CDR3 in amino acids: CASSFGTSESSYEQYF. DNA of the CDR3: TGTGCCAGCAGTTTTGGGACTAGCGAGAGCTCCTACGAGCAGTACTTC.

This clone was found a few times. The rearrangement links TRBV7-6 to TRBJ2-1; 11 bases match TRBD2. CDR3 length: 12 amino acids. Germline V gene data show CDR1 as SGHVS and CDR2 as FNYEAQ. Germline trimming cut 4 bases from V and 12 bases from J; bases unmatched to any gene: 2. The CDR3 loop is CASSSTSGGQFF. DNA for the CDR3: TGTGCCAGCAGCTCTACTAGCGGGGGGCAGTTCTTC.

The V and J genes are TRBV18 and TRBJ1-3; 8 bases agree with TRBD1. V shed 3 bases and J 9 bases; nucleotides not matched to a gene: 7. The CDR3 is 14 residues long. The germline V gene encodes CDR1 KGHSH and CDR2 LQKENI. CDR3 DNA sequence: TGTGCCAGCTCACCCGGACAGGGAGAGGGCACCATATATTTT. Encoded protein: CASSPGQGEGTIYF.

This chain joins TRBV4-1 and TRBJ2-1; TRBD2 agrees at 13 bases. CDR1 MGHRA and CDR2 YSYEKL come from the germline V gene. This CDR3 has 18 amino acids. V lost 1 base and J lost 9; bases outside the gene matches: 12. CDR3 DNA sequence: TGCGCCAGCAGCCAAGGAGTACAACTAGCGGGGGGGATGGGTGAGCAGTTCTTC. Encoded protein: CASSQGVQLAGGMGEQFF.

CDR3 region: CASSGDRGLEQYF. Here the CDR3 DNA reads TGTGCCAGTAGTGGGGACAGGGGGCTCGAGCAGTACTTC. This rearrangement joins TRBV19 to TRBJ2-7; TRBD1 matches at 12 bases. Trimming took 5 bases from V and 6 from J; bases not matched to a gene: 2. The germline CDR1 and CDR2 sequences are LNHDA and SQIVND (reference sequence). The CDR3 contains 13 residues.

This clone appeared a single time. CDR3 DNA sequence: TGTGCCAGCAGCTTAGGGTTTTCCGGGGGGCATAGCAATCAGCCCCAGCATTTT. Translated, it gives CASSLGFSGGHSNQPQHF. The chain has TRBV7-2 and TRBJ1-5; D possibly corresponds to TRBD1 (6 bases). The germline V gene has CDR1 SGHTA and CDR2 FQGNSA. The V end was cut by 1 base, the J end by 0 bases, with 16 bases between. The CDR3 spans 18 residues.

The chain couples TRBV21-1 to TRBJ2-1; the DNA was not compared with TRBD2, the D call given in the table. TRBV21-1 is a listed pseudogene. The CDR3 sequence is 18 residues long. This CDR3 reads CASTQIRVVREGLNEQFF. DNA for the CDR3: TGTGCCAGCACCCAAATTAGGGTAGTGCGGGAGGGATTAAATGAGCAGTTCTTC.

This chain connects TRBV21-1 to TRBJ2-7; TRBD2, the D gene given by the table, was not confirmed from the DNA. TRBV21-1 is annotated as a pseudogene. The CDR3 is 14 amino acids. The CDR3 here is CASSKLAGAYEQYF. In nucleotides, the CDR3 is TGTGCCAGCAGCAAACTAGCGGGGGCCTACGAGCAGTACTTC.

The CDR3 nucleotides read TGTGCCAGCTCCTTGATGAACAGAGACTTTAACTATGGCTACACCTTC. This sequence encodes CASSLMNRDFNYGYTF. The V gene is TRBV18, the J gene TRBJ1-2; D uncertain. Trimming stripped 6 bases from V and 1 base from J, with 18 bases between. The germline gives CDR1 KGHSH, CDR2 LQKENI. There are 16 residues in the CDR3.

This chain links TRBV6-1 with TRBJ1-1; TRBD1 is a possible D gene (6 bases). CDR1 MNHNS and CDR2 SASEGT come from the germline V gene. The CDR3 runs to 15 residues. The germline V and J ends were trimmed by 1 base and 1 base, with 10 bases remaining between them. The CDR3 loop reads CASSEGAGANTEAFF. DNA of the CDR3: TGTGCCAGCAGTGAAGGGGCAGGGGCGAACACTGAAGCTTTCTTT.

This clone was found once. The V call is TRBV7-2, the J call TRBJ2-7, with 7 bases identical to TRBD1. After removal of 4 bases from V and 3 bases from J, the junction contained 3 bases not matched to a gene. CDR1 is SGHTA, CDR2 FQGNSA, per germline. This CDR3 is built from 13 residues. The CDR3 DNA is TGTGCCAGCAGCTACAGGGGTGGCTACGAGCAGTACGTC. It encodes CASSYRGGYEQYV.

The V gene is TRBV11-3, the J gene TRBJ1-2, with D possibly matching TRBD1 (5 bases). The CDR3 extends over 13 amino acids. V was trimmed by 5 bases and J by 6 bases, leaving 13 bases between them. Per the germline V gene, CDR1 is SGHNT and CDR2 is YENEEA. CDR3 in DNA: TGTGCCAGCAGCGATGGGACGTCCCATGGCTACACCTTC. Translating it yields CASSDGTSHGYTF.

The DNA of the CDR3 is TGTGCCAGCAGCTTGGGGGACCTCCAAGAGACCCAGTACTTC. As protein: CASSLGDLQETQYF. The V gene is TRBV5-6, the J gene TRBJ2-5, with D possibly being TRBD1 or TRBD2 (5 bases each). CDR1 and CDR2 (germline): SGHDT, YYEEEE. This CDR3 is built from 14 residues. V dropped 0 bases and J dropped 1 base, with 7 bases sitting between them.

The chain couples TRBV4-3 to TRBJ1-2; TRBD1 is a possible D gene (6 bases). The CDR3 sequence is 16 residues long. Germline values: CDR1 LGHNA, CDR2 YSLEER. Deletions cut 1 base from V and 0 bases from J, with 12 bases between. The CDR3: CASSQGGDTSNYGYTF. The CDR3 nucleotides are TGCGCCAGCAGCCAAGGTGGGGACACTTCTAACTATGGCTACACCTTC.

V is TRBV6-5 and J is TRBJ2-5; the D gene is possibly TRBD2 (5 bases). The CDR3 runs to 13 residues. In germline, CDR1 is MNHEY, CDR2 SVGAGI. V gave up 7 bases and J gave up 6 bases, with 15 bases separating them. The CDR3 reads CASTPPGVQTQYF. In nucleotides, the CDR3 is TGTGCCAGCACCCCTCCCGGGGTGCAGACCCAGTACTTC.

The chain joins TRBV2 to TRBJ2-3; no clear D gene. The CDR3 contains 12 residues. The germline V gene has CDR1 SNHLY and CDR2 FYNNEI. Trimming cost V 2 bases and J 4 bases, with 4 bases left between them. The CDR3 protein is CASSERPDTQYF. CDR3 sequence (DNA): TGTGCCAGCAGTGAACGTCCAGATACGCAGTATTTT.

This clone was counted once. The J gene is TRBJ1-4, the V gene TRBV4-3, with TRBD1 as a possible D gene (6 bases). The length of the CDR3 is 15 residues. V lost 2 bases, J lost 3 bases, and 10 bases lay in between. Germline V gene data show CDR1 as LGHNA and CDR2 as YSLEER. The CDR3 DNA follows: TGCGCCAGCAGCCAACAGGGGTTCCCTAATGAAAAACTGTTTTTT. It encodes CASSQQGFPNEKLFF.

To note about this clone: One junction end does not reproduce the germline sequence, and a read error may be involved. This sequence joins TRBV7-2 and TRBJ1-5, with D hard to call. Germline V gives CDR1 SGHTA, CDR2 FQGNSA. This CDR3 spans 14 amino acids. The CDR3 spells CASSLARSNQPQHF. CDR3 nucleotide sequence: TGTGCCAGCAGCCTAGCCCGTAGCAATCAGCCCCAGCATTTT.

The V and J genes are TRBV2 and TRBJ1-4, with 8 positions matching TRBD1. Unmatched junction bases numbered 8, after V lost 7 bases and J lost 1 base. The germline V gene has CDR1 SNHLY and CDR2 FYNNEI. The CDR3 loop spans 16 amino acids. The CDR3 loop reads CASNAQGGGTNEKLFF. The CDR3 nucleotides are TGTGCCAGCAACGCACAGGGGGGGGGAACTAATGAAAAACTGTTTTTT.

V is TRBV5-1 and J is TRBJ1-1; 7 bases line up with TRBD1. The CDR3 consists of 18 residues. The trim removed 0 bases at V and 1 base at J, leaving 12 bases unmatched. CDR1 SGHRS and CDR2 YFSETQ come from the germline V gene. CDR3 nucleotide sequence: TGCGCCAGCAGCTTGGAGGACAGGAATCAGCGGGGGAACACTGAAGCTTTCTTT. This encodes CASSLEDRNQRGNTEAFF.